Listed below are T cell receptor beta chains from one sample, sequenced in a study of T cell changes during pregnancy in multiple sclerosis. Using immunoSEQ multiplex PCR, the repertoire was profiled, and TCRdb retains in-frame clones only, with some absent. This repertoire shows tens of thousands of clones, approximately 90% found once; its top ten account for approximately 0.6%. Sequenced material: CD4+ T cells from peripheral blood mononuclear cells, taken in the first trimester of pregnancy. The origin of the receptors is a female donor with multiple sclerosis, enrolled in a pregnancy study. Each CDR3 is given with its conserved first and last residue. The D gene is left open where the match is weak. A clone size is listed for some rows: how often the clone was seen (once, few, many), or a class if it is expanded.

>TRBV11-2|TRBJ2-5|TRBD2|NA
TGTGCCAGCAGCTTTAGCGGGGGCCAAGAGACCCAGTACTTC
CASSFSGGQETQYF
>TRBV5-1|TRBJ1-3|NA|few
TGCGCCAGCAGACAGGGTACGGGCGGGACCATATATTTT
CASRQGTGGTIYF
>TRBV5-6|TRBJ1-2|TRBD1|NA
TGTGCCAGCAGCAGAGGGACAGGCGGTGGCTACACCTTC
CASSRGTGGGYTF
>TRBV11-2|TRBJ2-1|TRBD2|once
TGTGCCAGCAGCTTAGGGGTAACTAGCGGGAGCTACAATGAGCAGTTCTTC
CASSLGVTSGSYNEQFF
>TRBV19|TRBJ1-5|TRBD1|NA
TGTGCCAGTAGTGACTCCGGGACAGGGTCGAGTAGCAATCAGCCCCAGCATTTT
CASSDSGTGSSSNQPQHF
>TRBV6-4|TRBJ1-1|TRBD1|NA
TGTGCCAGCAGGAAGGCCGGGACAGGGAACACTGAAGCTTTCTTT
CASRKAGTGNTEAFF
>TRBV28|TRBJ2-7|NA|NA
TGTGCCAGCAGTTTTTTAGGGGTTAGATCCTACGAGCAGTACTTC
CASSFLGVRSYEQYF
>TRBV30|TRBJ2-7|NA|once
TGTGCCTGGAGTTTGGGGGGTCCCGAGCAGTACTTC
CAWSLGGPEQYF
>TRBV30|TRBJ1-3|NA|NA
TGTGCCTTCACAGGGTTTGGAAACACCATATATTTT
CAFTGFGNTIYF
>TRBV5-1|TRBJ2-1|TRBD2|once
TGCGCCAGCAGCGAAAAAAGCGGGAGCTCCTACAATGAGCAGTTCTTC
CASSEKSGSSYNEQFF
>TRBV2|TRBJ1-2|TRBD1|once
TGTGCCAGCAGGGATACAGGGGGTAGCGGCTACACCTTC
CASRDTGGSGYTF
>TRBV4-1|TRBJ2-4|TRBD1|NA
TGCGCCAGCAGCCAAACCCGGGACAGGGTAAACATTCAGTACTTC
CASSQTRDRVNIQYF
>TRBV27|TRBJ2-1|TRBD2|NA
TGTGCCAGCAGTTTAGACATTACCGGGACTAGAAATGAGCAGTTCTTC
CASSLDITGTRNEQFF
>TRBV6-5|TRBJ2-5|NA|NA
TGTGCCAGCAGTTTTGAAACCGGGGTCCAAGAGACCCAGTACTTC
CASSFETGVQETQYF
>TRBV30|TRBJ2-2|TRBD2|NA
TGTGCCTGGGCCCCGGGGGGGGCGAACACCGGGGAGCTGTTTTTT
CAWAPGGANTGELFF
>TRBV5-1|TRBJ2-2|NA|NA
TGCGCCAGCAGCTTGGTTATCTCCGGGGAGCTGTTTTTT
CASSLVISGELFF
>TRBV9|TRBJ2-7|NA|NA
TGTGCCAGCAGCGTAGGCGTAGGGGTGTCCTACGAGCAGTACTTC
CASSVGVGVSYEQYF
>TRBV18|TRBJ1-5|NA|NA
TGTGCCAGCTCCCGGACAGAGGATAGCAATCAGCCCCAGCATTTT
CASSRTEDSNQPQHF
>TRBV5-4|TRBJ2-3|NA|once
TGTGCCAGCAGCTTGCAGGGCGGCACAGATACGCAGTATTTT
CASSLQGGTDTQYF
>TRBV7-2|TRBJ2-7|TRBD1|NA
TGTGCCAGCAGCTTAGGACGGGCAGGGGGCTCCGAGCAGTACTTC
CASSLGRAGGSEQYF
>TRBV28|TRBJ1-2|NA|once
TGTGCCAGCAGTACAATCCCCCGGCAGGGGAGATATGGCTACACCTTC
CASSTIPRQGRYGYTF
>TRBV5-1|TRBJ2-2|TRBD2|NA
TGCGCCAGCAGCCGGGGACTAGCGGGAGGCGTAGGCACCGGGGAGCTGTTTTTT
CASSRGLAGGVGTGELFF
>TRBV6-1|TRBJ1-5|NA|NA
TGTGCCAGCTTAATTCAGGTGAACCTTAATCAGCCCCAGCATTTT
CASLIQVNLNQPQHF
>TRBV5-1|TRBJ2-7|TRBD2|NA
TGCGCCAGCAGCCCGGGGGGACCTAACTACGAGCAGTACTTC
CASSPGGPNYEQYF
>TRBV6-5|TRBJ2-2|NA|NA
TGTGCCAGCAGTTTGTGGTCGCAGGGGAGCACCGGGGAGCTGTTTTTT
CASSLWSQGSTGELFF
>TRBV5-6|TRBJ2-7|NA|NA
TGTGCCAGCAGCTTGGTGGACAGCCGCTACGAGCAGTACTTC
CASSLVDSRYEQYF
>TRBV27|TRBJ2-7|NA|NA
TGTGCCAGCAGCCCGAGCGGCGCCAAACTTTACGAGCAGTACTTC
CASSPSGAKLYEQYF
>TRBV7-9|TRBJ2-7|TRBD1|NA
TGTGCCAGCAGCACCTGGACAGGGATCGGTATCCACGAGCAGTACTTC
CASSTWTGIGIHEQYF
>TRBV4-3|TRBJ2-7|NA|NA
TGCGCCAGCAGCCAAGATACCGGCAGGGGCTCCTACGAGCAGTACTTC
CASSQDTGRGSYEQYF
>TRBV9|TRBJ2-7|TRBD2|once
TGTGCCAGCAGCGCGGGACTAGCGGGGAACTACGAGCAGTACTTC
CASSAGLAGNYEQYF
>TRBV18|TRBJ2-5|TRBD1|NA
TGTGCCAGCTCACCGTGGGACAGAAGGGAGACCCAGTACTTC
CASSPWDRRETQYF
>TRBV5-1|TRBJ2-1|TRBD2|NA
TGCGCCAGCAGCTCGGGGACTAGCCGCTCCTACAATGAGCAGTTCTTC
CASSSGTSRSYNEQFF
>TRBV28|TRBJ2-1|TRBD2|NA
TGTGCCAGCAGTTCAGGACTAGCGGGATACAATGAGCAGTTCTTC
CASSSGLAGYNEQFF
>TRBV30|TRBJ2-7|TRBD1|NA
TGTGCCTGGAGTGTACAGGGGAAGGTCTACGAGCAGTACTTC
CAWSVQGKVYEQYF
>TRBV27|TRBJ2-5|NA|NA
TGTGCCAGCCGTACCACTCGGGGGACCCAGTACTTC
CASRTTRGTQYF
>TRBV6-1|TRBJ2-1|TRBD2|NA
TGTGCCAGCAGTGTAGGGGGGCCTAGCGGGAGGGCCTACAATGAGCAGTTCTTC
CASSVGGPSGRAYNEQFF
>TRBV2|TRBJ1-1|TRBD1|NA
TGTGCCAGCACCGATGGGGACAGGGGGCGGACTGAAGCTTTCTTT
CASTDGDRGRTEAFF
>TRBV30|TRBJ1-4|TRBD1|NA
TGTGCCTGGAGTTCTTGGGGACAGAGGAGAAATGAAAAACTGTTTTTT
CAWSSWGQRRNEKLFF
>TRBV27|TRBJ1-1|NA|NA
TGTGCCAGCAGCCCCCCTTCGGGGTTAAATACTGAAGCTTTCTTT
CASSPPSGLNTEAFF
>TRBV5-1|TRBJ1-1|NA|NA
TGCGCCAGCAGCTTGGATAGGGGGAGGAACACTGAAGCTTTCTTT
CASSLDRGRNTEAFF
>TRBV5-5|TRBJ2-7|NA|NA
TGTGCCAGCAGCTTCGACTTCGGATCCTACGAGCAGTACTTC
CASSFDFGSYEQYF
>TRBV5-6|TRBJ1-1|NA|NA
TGTGCCAGCAGCTTGCGGGGGGTCGCCACTGAAGCTTTCTTT
CASSLRGVATEAFF
>TRBV9|TRBJ1-3|TRBD1|NA
TGTGCCAGCAGCGTAGGTTCACAGGGGGGATCCGGAAACACCATATATTTT
CASSVGSQGGSGNTIYF
>TRBV15|TRBJ2-1|TRBD2|NA
TGTGCCACCAGCGAACTGGTCCCGGGACTAGCGGGCAACAATGAGCAGTTCTTC
CATSELVPGLAGNNEQFF
>TRBV5-1|TRBJ2-5|TRBD1|NA
TGCGCCAGCAGCCCCGGGACAGCCCAAGAGACCCAGTACTTC
CASSPGTAQETQYF
>TRBV4-1|TRBJ1-2|NA|NA
TGCGCCAGCAGCCAAGCCGGGGTACATGGCTACACCTTC
CASSQAGVHGYTF
>TRBV10-3|TRBJ2-7|NA|NA
TGTGCCATCAGTGAGTCCGTTGGCAGCTACGAGCAGTACTTC
CAISESVGSYEQYF
>TRBV27|TRBJ1-6|TRBD1|once
TGTGCCAGCAGTTTACAGACAGGGAAGGAGGCGCCCCTCCACTTT
CASSLQTGKEAPLHF
>TRBV21-1|TRBJ1-1|NA|NA
TGTGCCAGCAGCAAAGGGCGGGTAGAAGCTTTCTTT
CASSKGRVEAFF
>TRBV28|TRBJ2-1|TRBD1|few
TGTGCCACCAAGACAGGGGGCGCGACGAATGAGCAGTTCTTC
CATKTGGATNEQFF
>TRBV9|TRBJ2-1|NA|NA
TGTGCCAGCAGCGTAGTAGGAGGAGAGCTCTACAATGAGCAGTTCTTC
CASSVVGGELYNEQFF
>TRBV30|TRBJ1-2|TRBD1|few
TGTGCCTGGTCGACAGGGGTCCTTTCTGGCTACACCTTC
CAWSTGVLSGYTF
>TRBV7-2|TRBJ1-5|NA|NA
TGTGCCAGCAGCTTTAGCGTCGGGGTCAATCAGCCCCAGCATTTT
CASSFSVGVNQPQHF
>TRBV5-1|TRBJ1-1|TRBD1|NA
TGCGCCAGCAATCCAACAGGGGGTATGGCCACTGAAGCTTTCTTT
CASNPTGGMATEAFF
>TRBV5-5|TRBJ2-7|NA|once
TGTGCCAGCAGCTTGGCCGGGGCAGGGGTGTACGAGCAGTACTTC
CASSLAGAGVYEQYF